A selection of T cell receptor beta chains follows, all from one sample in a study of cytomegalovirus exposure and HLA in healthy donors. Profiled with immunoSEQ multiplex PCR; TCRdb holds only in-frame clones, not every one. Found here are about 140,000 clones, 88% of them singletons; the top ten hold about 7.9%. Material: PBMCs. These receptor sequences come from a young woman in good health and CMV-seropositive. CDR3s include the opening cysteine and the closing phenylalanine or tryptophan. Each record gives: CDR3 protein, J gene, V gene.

cdr3_aa: CASSVVPVAANEQFF
j_call: TRBJ2-1
v_call: TRBV9

cdr3_aa: CAWSVLDSNQPQHF
j_call: TRBJ1-5
v_call: TRBV30

cdr3_aa: CASSGRDRGNYGYTF
j_call: TRBJ1-2
v_call: TRBV19

cdr3_aa: CASSSTGTGEQPQHF
j_call: TRBJ1-5
v_call: TRBV5-5

cdr3_aa: CASSLSHPPSGEQFF
j_call: TRBJ2-1
v_call: TRBV27

cdr3_aa: CASSLASAQGIGGNTIYF
j_call: TRBJ1-3
v_call: TRBV28

cdr3_aa: CASRDSDRAGEQYF
j_call: TRBJ2-7
v_call: TRBV27

cdr3_aa: CASSSMNTEAFF
j_call: TRBJ1-1
v_call: TRBV5-1

cdr3_aa: CASSSLKDRANQPQHF
j_call: TRBJ1-5
v_call: TRBV5-6

cdr3_aa: CASSVLAGEFTGELFF
j_call: TRBJ2-2
v_call: TRBV9

cdr3_aa: CASSTTGGNTEAFF
j_call: TRBJ1-1
v_call: TRBV27

cdr3_aa: CASTEPADRTNEQFF
j_call: TRBJ2-1
v_call: TRBV2

cdr3_aa: CASSPGLAGVQQQFF
j_call: TRBJ2-1
v_call: TRBV28

cdr3_aa: CATSRDLAGPGNTIYF
j_call: TRBJ1-3
v_call: TRBV15

cdr3_aa: CASRPWRGTDNEKLFF
j_call: TRBJ1-4
v_call: TRBV28

cdr3_aa: CASSLSRKRGYTF
j_call: TRBJ1-2
v_call: TRBV27

cdr3_aa: CASSLVQRSSYEQYF
j_call: TRBJ2-7
v_call: TRBV11-2

cdr3_aa: CASSQGSQGPQLNTEAFF
j_call: TRBJ1-1
v_call: TRBV4-3

cdr3_aa: CASSHPGLVNNEQFF
j_call: TRBJ2-1
v_call: TRBV6-5

cdr3_aa: CASSTAAVALYEQYF
j_call: TRBJ2-7
v_call: TRBV19

cdr3_aa: CASSSRDPDTQYF
j_call: TRBJ2-3
v_call: TRBV28

cdr3_aa: CASSLGREGSYEQYF
j_call: TRBJ2-7
v_call: TRBV5-1

cdr3_aa: CASTRDRLYGYTF
j_call: TRBJ1-2
v_call: TRBV6-5

cdr3_aa: CASSWDSAVNYGYTF
j_call: TRBJ1-2
v_call: TRBV7-2

cdr3_aa: CASSGRLAGGPYEQFF
j_call: TRBJ2-1
v_call: TRBV6-1

cdr3_aa: CASSFVTAYEQYF
j_call: TRBJ2-7
v_call: TRBV28

cdr3_aa: CASSSTGQGYEQYF
j_call: TRBJ2-7
v_call: TRBV5-1

cdr3_aa: CASSLISGIHNEQFF
j_call: TRBJ2-1
v_call: TRBV27

cdr3_aa: CASSPRGGASSYEQYF
j_call: TRBJ2-7
v_call: TRBV28

cdr3_aa: CASSKQENYGYTF
j_call: TRBJ1-2
v_call: TRBV6-5

cdr3_aa: CASSFGTGLYEQYF
j_call: TRBJ2-7
v_call: TRBV27

cdr3_aa: CASSLVTGLERGYTF
j_call: TRBJ1-2
v_call: TRBV5-6

cdr3_aa: CASSLLGLGSYEQYF
j_call: TRBJ2-7
v_call: TRBV5-4

cdr3_aa: CASDGGTGETQYF
j_call: TRBJ2-5
v_call: TRBV9

cdr3_aa: CASSQGQGTSGGAWADTQYF
j_call: TRBJ2-3
v_call: TRBV4-2

cdr3_aa: CASSVGTTLAKNIQYF
j_call: TRBJ2-4
v_call: TRBV5-1

cdr3_aa: CATSRDGGFEKLFF
j_call: TRBJ1-4
v_call: TRBV15

cdr3_aa: CASSRQGPEAFF
j_call: TRBJ1-1
v_call: TRBV2

cdr3_aa: CASRGLAGVQETQYF
j_call: TRBJ2-5
v_call: TRBV28

cdr3_aa: CASSLSGGLANEKLFF
j_call: TRBJ1-4
v_call: TRBV2

cdr3_aa: CASSLTSGRGNEQFF
j_call: TRBJ2-1
v_call: TRBV5-1